This TCR beta chain was sequenced in a study of Graves' ophthalmopathy and Graves' hyperthyroidism (dated by TCRdb to the late 2010s). Looking at the study overall: Stable hyperthyroidism was defined as no progression to ophthalmopathy within 18 months of follow-up. To tell Graves' ophthalmopathy apart from Graves' hyperthyroidism, and to predict which patients would progress to ophthalmopathy, the study relied on TCR beta repertoire signatures. An independent validation cohort comprised fewer than 20 hyperthyroidism patients and over 15 patients who later progressed from hyperthyroidism to ophthalmopathy. To explore V-J signatures distinguishing ophthalmopathy from hyperthyroidism, a discovery set of around 100 patients (roughly 45 ophthalmopathy, 55 to 60 stable hyperthyroidism) was enrolled. In over five hyperthyroidism patients, T-cell repertoires of thyroid tissue and blood were compared. Following sample collection, hyperthyroidism patients were given methimazole at a starting dose of 30 mg daily, and ophthalmopathy patients were given high-dose intravenous methylprednisolone. In total, approximately 140 blood samples were TCR-sequenced: around 42 ophthalmopathy, over 70 hyperthyroidism and about 17 hyperthyroidism-to-ophthalmopathy patients. The investigation overall reported the following: No statistical method was used to set the sample size in advance, and the investigators knew which group each participant was assigned to. Most of the expanded thyroid clonotypes with a frequency above 0.001 were also detected in blood, and it was suggested that the thyroid immune response may be reflected by blood repertoires. In cross-validation, the 13-signature model distinguished ophthalmopathy from stable hyperthyroidism with approximately 85% sensitivity and about 84% specificity, and in the test set the corresponding values were 80% and 75%. In validation, the model predicted ophthalmopathy progression with about 70% sensitivity and less than 80% specificity; around twelve predicted patients were CT-confirmed with GO in a median of around 6 months.

Patients with hyperthyroidism were aged 18 to 65 years, had been newly diagnosed, and had a disease duration of less than 2 months. Anyone with other autoimmune diseases, uncontrolled infections, pregnancy or lactation was excluded from the study. Clinical symptoms, serum thyroxine, TRAb, thyroid ultrasound and orbital computed tomography were used for diagnosis. Trizol reagent was used to extract the total RNA, and its quality was then checked on an Agilent 2100 Bioanalyzer. For repertoire sequencing, the TCR beta CDR3 regions were amplified from RNA transcripts. The first round of RT-PCR was done with HTBI primers and the Qiagen OneStep RT-PCR kit, and was followed by a second round of multiplex PCR, then size selection and purification. Libraries were sequenced paired-end with 100 bp reads on an Illumina HiSeq2000. Regarding the original processing steps: SOAPnuke was used to process the reads, removing any read that contained adapters or uncalled bases, had a mean Phred below 15, or lacked an exact match to the constant primer or identifier. High-quality paired reads were merged with COPE v1.2.5. Each unique nucleotide sequence was defined as a clonotype, and clonotypes were aligned to IMGT TRB V, D and J references with MiTCR v1.1. Analysis was restricted to V-J combinations with a frequency above 0.0001, which covered 98% to 99.2% of repertoires. A TCR clonal expansion and chaos score per V-J combination was defined as the ratio of F50 clonal expansion to chaos observed in the TCRdist matrix. Welch's t-statistics and random forest were used to reduce features to about a dozen V-J combinations, which were fed into a naive Bayes classifier. Thyroid-blood repertoire similarity was quantified with the Morisita-Horn index. TCRdb applied fastp at Q25 and MiXCR to the public reads, then kept only in-frame beta chains. A single entry per CDR3 protein holds the most common genes and DNA from its merged rows. TCRdb, not the original authors, processed these V and J calls. The sample table holds over a million distinct CDR3 sequences, of which roughly 35% were seen once. The ten top clones hold approximately 10% of the sample.

For CDR1 and CDR2, the germline V gene (reference sequence) lists DFQATT and SNEGSKA. The junction shows trimming of 1 base on V and 0 bases on J, plus 13 bases between the germline ends. Counted from cysteine to phenylalanine, this CDR3 has 16 amino acids. Here the CDR3 DNA is all that survives: 48 bases in frame from base 1. Many counts were recorded for this clonotype. What this receptor recognizes is not known. No per-base quality is available; no much larger clone lies one base away. The origin of this receptor is an adult man with Graves' hyperthyroidism. Recombination joined TRBV20-1 with TRBJ1-5; matching of 5 bases hints at TRBD1 as the D gene. Sequenced sample: peripheral blood or thyroid tissue (not recorded which). The CDR3 protein: CSARGGAFLSNQPQHF. Read as DNA, the sequence is TGCAGTGCTAGAGGAGGGGCTTTCCTTAGCAATCAGCCCCAGCATTTT.